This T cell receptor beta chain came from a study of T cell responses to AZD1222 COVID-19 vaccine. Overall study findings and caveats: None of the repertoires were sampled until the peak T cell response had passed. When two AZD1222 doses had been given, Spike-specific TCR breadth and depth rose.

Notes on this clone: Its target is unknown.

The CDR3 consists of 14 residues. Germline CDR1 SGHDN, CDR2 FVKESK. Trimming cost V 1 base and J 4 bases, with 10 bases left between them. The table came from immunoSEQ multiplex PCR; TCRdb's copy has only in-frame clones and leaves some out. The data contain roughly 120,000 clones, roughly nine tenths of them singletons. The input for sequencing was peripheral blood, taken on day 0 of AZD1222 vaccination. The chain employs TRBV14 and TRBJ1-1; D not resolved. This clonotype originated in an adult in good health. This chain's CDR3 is CASSQAPGSTEAFF. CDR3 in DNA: TGTGCCAGCAGCCAAGCCCCGGGATCCACTGAAGCTTTCTTT.